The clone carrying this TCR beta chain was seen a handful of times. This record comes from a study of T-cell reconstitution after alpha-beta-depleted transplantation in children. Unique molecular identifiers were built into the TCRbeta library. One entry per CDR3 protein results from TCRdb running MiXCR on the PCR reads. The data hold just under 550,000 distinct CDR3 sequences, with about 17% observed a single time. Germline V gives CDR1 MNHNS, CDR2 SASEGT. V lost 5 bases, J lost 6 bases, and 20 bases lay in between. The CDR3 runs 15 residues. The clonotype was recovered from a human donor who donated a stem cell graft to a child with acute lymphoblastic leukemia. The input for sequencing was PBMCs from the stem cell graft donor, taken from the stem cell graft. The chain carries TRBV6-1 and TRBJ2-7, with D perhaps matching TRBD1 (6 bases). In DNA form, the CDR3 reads TGTGCCAGCAGTCGACAGGTCGGCTTGTTTTCCGAGCAGTACTTC. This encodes CASSRQVGLFSEQYF.